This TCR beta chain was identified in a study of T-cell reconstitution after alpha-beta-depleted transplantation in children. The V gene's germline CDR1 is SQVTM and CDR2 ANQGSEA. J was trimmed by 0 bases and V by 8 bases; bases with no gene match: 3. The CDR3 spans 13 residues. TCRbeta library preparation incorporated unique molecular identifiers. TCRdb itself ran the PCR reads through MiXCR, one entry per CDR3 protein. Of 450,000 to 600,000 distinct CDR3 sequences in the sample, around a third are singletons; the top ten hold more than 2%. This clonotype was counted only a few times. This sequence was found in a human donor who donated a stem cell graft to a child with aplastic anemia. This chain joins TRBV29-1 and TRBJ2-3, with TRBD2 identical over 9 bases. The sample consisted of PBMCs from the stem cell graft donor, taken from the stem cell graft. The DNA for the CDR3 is TGCAGCTACGCGGGGGGGAGCACAGATACGCAGTATTTT. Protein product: CSYAGGSTDTQYF.